The 3 T cell receptor beta chains in this list originate from one sample, sequenced in a study of blood T cell repertoires in COVID-19. Assay used: immunoSEQ multiplex PCR; TCRdb lists only in-frame clones, some missing. The table includes a few hundred thousand clones, roughly 88% detected once. The sample consisted of peripheral blood. These TCRs come from a woman under 40 who had recovered from COVID-19.

This sequence joins TRBV21-1 and TRBJ1-5; TRBD1 was called by the table and not checked on the DNA. TRBV21-1 is shown as a pseudogene. This CDR3 has 14 residues. CDR3 nucleotides: TGTGCCAGCAACTACAGGGGACGCGGTCAGCCCCAGCATTTT. This translates into CASNYRGRGQPQHF.

This chain links TRBV7-9 with TRBJ1-1, with no clear D. This CDR3 is built from 15 residues. V was pared by 1 base and J by 1 base, with 10 bases between. The germline V gene has CDR1 SEHNR and CDR2 FQNEAQ (reference sequence). Written as DNA, the CDR3 is TGTGCCAGCAGCTTAGAATGGCGCGGGAACACTGAAGCTTTCTTT. Residues: CASSLEWRGNTEAFF.

The chain uses TRBV5-1 and TRBJ1-4; 9 bases agree with TRBD1. The CDR3 length is 15 residues. Germline CDR1 reads SGHRS; CDR2 reads YFSETQ. V shed 4 bases, J shed 7 bases, and the junction held 8 bases outside the gene matches. CDR3 loop: CASSPGTGNGEKLFF. The CDR3 nucleotides are TGCGCCAGCAGCCCAGGGACAGGGAACGGTGAAAAACTGTTTTTT.